One and the same sample provided the 24 T cell receptor beta chains below, sequenced in a study of glioma-infiltrating T cells. TCR alpha and beta CDR3 regions were amplified from RNA using iRepertoire nested multiplex PCR. MiXCR, applied by TCRdb to the multiplex PCR reads, yields one record per CDR3 protein. The sample has tens of thousands of distinct CDR3 sequences; 23% are singletons. Material for sequencing was glioma tissue, nonneoplastic brain tissue, or PBMCs (not recorded which). These receptors were taken from a human donor with low-grade glioma or glioblastoma, undergoing nonglioma brain surgery, or in good health (not recorded which).

In its sample, this clonotype was seen many times. The V call is TRBV19, the J call TRBJ1-5; no definite D call. The CDR3 is 12 amino acids. V was trimmed by 10 bases and J by 8 bases, leaving 15 bases between them. The germline V gene encodes CDR1 LNHDA and CDR2 SQIVND (reference sequence). The CDR3 sequence is CATSTDTKPQHF. The CDR3 DNA reads TGTGCCACTTCGACGGATACGAAGCCCCAGCATTTT.

This clonotype appeared a few times. The chain carries TRBV5-1 and TRBJ2-7, with D perhaps assigned TRBD1 or TRBD2 (5 bases each). V was cut by 0 bases and J by 5 bases, with 12 bases left in between. Germline V CDR1 and CDR2: SGHRS, YFSETQ. CDR3 length: 14 amino acids. The CDR3 DNA reads TGCGCCAGCAGCTTGGTATGGGGGAGCCACGAGCAGTACTTC. Translation gives CASSLVWGSHEQYF.

In this sample, this clonotype turned up many times. CDR3 residues: CATSDGTAALDTQYF. The CDR3 nucleotides read TGTGCCACCAGTGACGGGACAGCCGCCTTGGATACGCAGTATTTT. The rearrangement links TRBV24-1 to TRBJ2-3, with 7 positions matching TRBD1. Per the germline V gene, CDR1 is KGHDR and CDR2 is SFDVKD. V shed 4 bases, J shed 6 bases, and the junction held 9 bases outside the gene matches. This CDR3 spans 15 amino acids.

This clonotype ranks as medium-sized. The rearrangement links TRBV20-1 to TRBJ1-5; 7 bases line up with TRBD1. Trimming cost V 0 bases and J 4 bases; bases outside gene matches: 9. CDR1 is DFQATT and CDR2 is SNEGSKA in the germline V gene (reference sequence). This CDR3 contains 16 residues. The CDR3 sequence: CSARDWTGTDNQPQHF. The CDR3 coding sequence is TGCAGTGCTAGAGATTGGACCGGGACAGATAATCAGCCCCAGCATTTT.

In the case of this clonotype: This could be a read error, since a much larger clone is one nucleotide away. The CDR3 coding sequence is TGTACCAGCAGGCGGTTAGGGAAAAACACTGAAGCTTTCTTT. This translates into CTSRRLGKNTEAFF. The chain uses TRBV2 and TRBJ1-1; D is unresolved. The CDR3 consists of 14 residues. Germline lookup yields CDR1 SNHLY and CDR2 FYNNEI.

This clonotype was recorded many times. The rearrangement joins TRBV10-3 to TRBJ1-5; D is uncertain. The CDR3 runs to 18 residues. V shed 4 bases and J shed 6 bases, with 25 bases lying between them. Germline CDR1 ENHRY, CDR2 SYGVKD. The CDR3 nucleotides are TGTGCCATCAGTGCCTCAGCCCTTGGTTCCGTGACTGGTCAGCCCCAGCATTTT. Residues: CAISASALGSVTGQPQHF.

This clonotype was observed many times. The V call is TRBV10-2, the J call TRBJ1-5, with a tentative D call TRBD1 (6 bases). The germline V gene encodes CDR1 WSHSY and CDR2 SAAADI. The CDR3 runs 15 residues. V was cut by 6 bases and J by 0 bases, with 12 bases left in between. This CDR3 reads CASRSGHSSNQPQHF. The CDR3 DNA is TGCGCCAGCAGATCGGGACATAGTAGCAATCAGCCCCAGCATTTT.

This clonotype was seen repeatedly, ten times or more. The CDR3 DNA sequence: TGTGCCAGCAGCTTAGGGAGGGGATCAGAGACCCAGTACTTC. Translating gives CASSLGRGSETQYF. V usage is TRBV7-2 and J usage is TRBJ2-5, with D possibly being TRBD2 (6 bases). Between the trimmed V and J ends, which lost 1 base and 4 bases, there was a span of 10 bases. The CDR3 has 14 residues. Germline values: CDR1 SGHTA, CDR2 FQGNSA.

This clonotype has ten or more counts. The chain uses TRBV4-2 and TRBJ2-1; D tentatively reads TRBD1 or TRBD2 (5 bases each). This CDR3 contains 16 residues. Trimming pared 4 bases from V and 8 bases from J, leaving 21 bases between. CDR1 is LGHNA, CDR2 YNFKEQ, per germline. This chain's CDR3 is CASSPRYMGEADEQFF. CDR3 nucleotides: TGTGCCAGCAGCCCAAGATATATGGGGGAAGCGGATGAGCAGTTCTTC.

This clonotype was found many times. V usage is TRBV10-2 and J usage is TRBJ1-1, with D hard to call. CDR1 is WSHSY and CDR2 is SAAADI in the germline V gene. V was trimmed by 7 bases and J by 0 bases, leaving 6 bases between them. The CDR3 is 12 amino acids. CDR3 protein: CASKDLNTEAFF. Written as DNA, the CDR3 is TGCGCCAGCAAGGATCTGAACACTGAAGCTTTCTTT.

Many counts were recorded for this clonotype. This sequence joins TRBV6-1 and TRBJ1-1; TRBD1 matches at 8 bases. V was clipped by 6 bases and J by 10 bases; unmatched bases: 7. CDR1 MNHNS and CDR2 SASEGT come from the germline V gene. This CDR3 has 12 amino acids. In nucleotides, the CDR3 is TGTGCCAGCAGGGGGACAGGTAACGGAGCTTTCTTT. Protein sequence: CASRGTGNGAFF.

This sequence joins TRBV6-5 and TRBJ2-3; D remains ambiguous. V lost 7 bases to trimming and J lost 1 base, with 15 bases between them. The germline CDR1 and CDR2 sequences are MNHEY and SVGAGI. The CDR3 totals 15 residues. Written as DNA, the CDR3 is TGTGCCAGCAACCTCCAACCGGTTGGCACAGATACGCAGTATTTT. Residues: CASNLQPVGTDTQYF.

The chain recombines TRBV2 with TRBJ2-6; D not certain. The V end was cut by 6 bases, the J end by 0 bases, with 9 bases between. Germline V lookup: CDR1 SNHLY, CDR2 FYNNEI. The CDR3 loop spans 15 amino acids. The CDR3 nucleotides read TGTGCCAGCAGGAAGACACACTCTGGGGCCAACGTCCTGACTTTC. The encoded protein is CASRKTHSGANVLTF.

The gene calls are TRBV6-5 and TRBJ2-3; D remains unclear. CDR1 and CDR2 from the germline V gene are MNHEY and SVGAGI. Deletions cut 0 bases from V and 2 bases from J, with 3 bases between. The CDR3 has 13 amino acids. CDR3 loop: CASSYSNTDTQYF. The CDR3 nucleotides read TGTGCCAGCAGTTACTCTAACACAGATACGCAGTATTTT.

As regards this clonotype: This may come from a read error, since a much larger clone is one base off. The chain combines TRBV7-9 with TRBJ2-7, with 9 positions matching TRBD1. The CDR3 spans 15 residues. The germline CDR1 and CDR2 sequences are SEHNR and FQNEAQ (reference sequence). The CDR3 protein is CASSHDPGQGYKQYF. Written as DNA, the CDR3 is TGTGCCAGCAGCCACGATCCGGGACAGGGCTACAAGCAGTACTTC.

This clonotype came up many times. V is TRBV6-1 and J is TRBJ1-5, with 9 bases lining up with TRBD1. CDR1 is MNHNS and CDR2 is SASEGT in the germline V gene. V shed 6 bases, J shed 2 bases, and the junction held 2 bases outside the gene matches. This CDR3 is built from 14 residues. The CDR3 spells CASRTGGGNQPQHF. Here the CDR3 DNA reads TGTGCCAGCAGGACAGGGGGTGGCAATCAGCCCCAGCATTTT.

In its sample, this clonotype was seen many times. The chain links TRBV12-3 or TRBV12-4 to TRBJ2-1, with D possibly matching TRBD2 (6 bases). The V gene lost 6 bases and the J gene lost 0 bases, with 12 bases spanning the gap. The CDR3 consists of 15 residues. The CDR3 nucleotides are TGTGCCAGCAGGAAAGGACTAAGCTCCTACAATGAGCAGTTCTTC. Its translation is CASRKGLSSYNEQFF.

As concerns this clonotype: Mismatch with germline at one junction end may stem from a read error. The chain is built from TRBV6-2 or TRBV6-3 and TRBJ2-3; D is ambiguous. Germline assignment: CDR1 MNHEY and CDR2 SVGEGT. This CDR3 has 14 residues. DNA of the CDR3: TGTCCCAGCAGCTACTCTCAGGGCACAGATACGCAGTATTTT. It is translated as CPSSYSQGTDTQYF.

In this sample, this clonotype turned up many times. The chain has TRBV20-1 and TRBJ2-1; D is possibly TRBD2 (6 bases). CDR3 size: 12 residues. V lost 2 bases to trimming and J lost 10 bases, with 12 bases between them. Per the germline V gene, CDR1 is DFQATT and CDR2 is SNEGSKA (reference sequence). The CDR3 bases are TGCAGTGCTAGATCGGGAGCAGGGGAGCAGTTCTTC. Translated, it gives CSARSGAGEQFF.

J is TRBJ2-7 and V is TRBV19; no clear D. The germline gives CDR1 LNHDA, CDR2 SQIVND (reference sequence). The CDR3 has 11 amino acids. Trimming stripped 4 bases from V and 7 bases from J, with 8 bases between. CDR3 DNA: TGTGCCAGTAGTAGAAGTGGGGAGCAGTACTTC. Translated: CASSRSGEQYF.

In its sample, this clonotype was seen many times. V and J are TRBV2 and TRBJ2-5; D gene unclear. This CDR3 is 13 amino acids long. Germline V CDR1 and CDR2: SNHLY, FYNNEI. Trimming took off 4 bases at V and 4 bases at J, with 10 bases between the two ends. The CDR3 DNA follows: TGTGCCAGCAGTGGGGTATTAGGAGAGACCCAGTACTTC. Protein: CASSGVLGETQYF. The full variable domain, completed using reference TRBV2 and TRBJ2-5, is EPEVTQTPSHQVTQMGQEVILRCVPISNHLYFYWYRQILGQKVEFLVSFYNNEISEKSEIFDDQFSVERPDGSNFTLKIRSTKLEDSAMYFCASSGVLGETQYFGPGTRLLVL.

This clonotype was seen at least ten times. The CDR3, as DNA: TGCAGTGCTAGATCGCCGGGCGGGGGGGCTGGGACAGATACGCAGTATTTT. Encoded protein: CSARSPGGGAGTDTQYF. The rearrangement uses TRBV20-1 and TRBJ2-3; TRBD2 matches 9 bases. The CDR3 has 17 residues. CDR1 DFQATT and CDR2 SNEGSKA come from the germline V gene (reference sequence). V lost 2 bases, J lost 3 bases, and 12 bases stayed unmatched.

This clonotype has more than one count but fewer than ten. The chain uses TRBV11-2 and TRBJ2-7; 8 nucleotides align to TRBD2. From germline, CDR1 is SGHAT and CDR2 FQNNGV. This CDR3 has 14 residues. Trimming cost V 7 bases and J 1 base; bases outside gene matches: 6. This CDR3 reads CASKPGLGSYEQYF. DNA for the CDR3: TGTGCCAGCAAACCGGGACTAGGATCCTACGAGCAGTACTTC.

Ten or more counts support this clonotype. The V gene is TRBV6-1, the J gene TRBJ1-4; D remains ambiguous. Trimming left V 2 bases short and J 13 bases short, with 11 bases between. The CDR3 is made up of 12 amino acids. CDR1 is MNHNS and CDR2 is SASEGT in the germline V gene. Written as DNA, the CDR3 is TGTGCCAGCAGTGAAAATCAGATAGGACTGTTTTTT. This encodes CASSENQIGLFF.